The clone carrying this TCR beta chain was seen many times. Its specificity is not known. This specimen comes from a study of regulatory T cells in long-lasting Graves disease. Study observations and caveats: There was favoring of TRBV28, TRBJ1-2 and TRBJ2-5 in persistent disease.

V was trimmed by 2 bases and J by 0 bases, leaving 9 bases between them. The germline V gene has CDR1 MNHEY and CDR2 SVGAGI. There are 15 residues in the CDR3. To make TCR beta libraries, researchers used iRepertoire HTBI primers and Arm-PCR of CDR3 regions. A single record per CDR3 protein comes from TCRdb applying MiXCR to the multiplex PCR reads. The table includes 500,000 or so distinct CDR3 sequences, about a sixth detected once. Regarding time point: newly diagnosed GD, antithyroid drugs for less than 3 months. Preparation of the TCR library used RNA extracted from PBMCs. The same sample was also studied in work on T cells in Graves' hyperthyroidism and ophthalmopathy. That work contributes: Stable Graves' hyperthyroidism meant no ophthalmopathy progression within 18 months.

The V gene is TRBV6-5, the J gene TRBJ2-3; either TRBD1 or TRBD2 may supply D (6 bases each). The material was peripheral blood mononuclear cells (PBMCs), obtained at new diagnosis, from a patient treated with antithyroid drugs. The source is a middle-aged man with Graves disease. CDR3 protein: CASSYGGGSTDTQYF. In DNA form, the CDR3 reads TGTGCCAGCAGTTACGGAGGGGGAAGCACAGATACGCAGTATTTT.